This T cell receptor (beta chain) emerged from a study of cytomegalovirus exposure and HLA in healthy donors. To note about this clone: The antigen is not known.

The assay was immunoSEQ multiplex PCR, and TCRdb's table has in-frame clones only and misses some. The repertoire holds about 110,000 clones, with roughly 88% as singletons. V was cut by 5 bases and J by 5 bases, with 12 bases left in between. CDR3 length: 13 residues. CDR1 SGHAT and CDR2 FQNNGV come from the germline V gene. Overall study results and limits: Researchers catalogued 160 or so TCR beta chains as cytomegalovirus-associated.

Donors came from a validation cohort of 90 to 150 subjects, distinct from the first 666-subject cohort. The chain combines TRBV11-2 with TRBJ1-2; D might be TRBD1 (5 bases). The sequenced sample was PBMCs. This sequence was found in a woman between 18 and 29 years old in good health and CMV-seronegative. CDR3 coding DNA: TGTGCCAGCAGCCTACCGACAGTTTATGGCTACACCTTC. Amino acids: CASSLPTVYGYTF.